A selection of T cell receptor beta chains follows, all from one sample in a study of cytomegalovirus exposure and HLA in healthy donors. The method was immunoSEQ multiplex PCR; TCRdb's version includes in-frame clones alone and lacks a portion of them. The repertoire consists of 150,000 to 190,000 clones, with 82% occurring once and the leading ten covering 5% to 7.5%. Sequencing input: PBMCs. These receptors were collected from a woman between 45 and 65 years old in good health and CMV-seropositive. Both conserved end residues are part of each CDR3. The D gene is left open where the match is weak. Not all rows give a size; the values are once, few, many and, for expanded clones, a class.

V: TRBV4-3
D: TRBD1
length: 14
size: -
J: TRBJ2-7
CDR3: CASSQSLDRPEQYF
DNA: TGCGCCAGCAGCCAAAGCCTGGACAGGCCCGAGCAGTACTTC

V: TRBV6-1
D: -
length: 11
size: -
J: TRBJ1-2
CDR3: CAMGSNYGYTF
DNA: TGTGCCATGGGCAGTAACTATGGCTACACCTTC

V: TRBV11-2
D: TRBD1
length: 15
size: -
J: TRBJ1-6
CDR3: CASSLEQGRNSPLHF
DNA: TGTGCCAGCAGCTTAGAACAGGGGAGAAATTCACCCCTCCACTTT

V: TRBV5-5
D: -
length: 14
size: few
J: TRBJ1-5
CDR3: CASSLQQGNQPQHF
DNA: TGTGCCAGCAGCTTACAACAGGGAAATCAGCCCCAGCATTTT

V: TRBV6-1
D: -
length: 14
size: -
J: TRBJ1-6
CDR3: CASVREGTKTPLHF
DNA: TGTGCCAGCGTAAGGGAAGGGACAAAAACACCCCTCCACTTT

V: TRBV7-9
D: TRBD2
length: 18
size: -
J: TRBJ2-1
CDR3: CASSLVRASGGAYNEQFF
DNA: TGTGCCAGCAGCTTAGTGCGGGCTAGCGGGGGGGCTTACAATGAGCAGTTCTTC

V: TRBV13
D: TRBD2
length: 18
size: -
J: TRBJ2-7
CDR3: CASSFKTSGGPWSYEQYF
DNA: TGTGCCAGCAGCTTCAAGACTAGCGGGGGCCCCTGGTCCTACGAGCAGTACTTC

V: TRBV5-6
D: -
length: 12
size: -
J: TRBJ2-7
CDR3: CASSLATGEQYF
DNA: TGTGCCAGCAGCTTGGCGACGGGGGAGCAGTACTTC

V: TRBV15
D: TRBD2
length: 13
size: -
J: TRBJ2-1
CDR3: CATLVAGGVEQFF
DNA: TGTGCCACCTTAGTAGCGGGGGGGGTTGAGCAGTTCTTC

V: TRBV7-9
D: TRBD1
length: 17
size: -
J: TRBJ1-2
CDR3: CASEVTFDTGGGYGYTF
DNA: TGTGCCAGCGAAGTGACATTCGACACAGGGGGCGGGTATGGCTACACCTTC

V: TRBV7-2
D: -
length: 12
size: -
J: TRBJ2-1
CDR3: CASSLWNSEQFF
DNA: TGTGCCAGCAGCCTTTGGAATAGCGAGCAGTTCTTC

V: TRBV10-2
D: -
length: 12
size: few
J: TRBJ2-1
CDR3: CASSESRGSLFF
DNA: TGCGCCAGCAGTGAGTCCAGGGGCTCGCTGTTCTTC

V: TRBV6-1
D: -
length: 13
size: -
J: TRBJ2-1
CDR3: CASSLYVVDEQFF
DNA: TGTGCCAGCAGTTTATACGTCGTAGATGAGCAGTTCTTC

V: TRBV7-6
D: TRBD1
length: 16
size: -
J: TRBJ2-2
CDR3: CASSSTARGKTGELFF
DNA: TGTGCCAGCAGCTCCACCGCCAGGGGGAAAACCGGGGAGCTGTTTTTT

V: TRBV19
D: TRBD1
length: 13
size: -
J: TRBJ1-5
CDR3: CASQDRANQPQHF
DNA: TGTGCCAGCCAGGACAGGGCCAATCAGCCCCAGCATTTT

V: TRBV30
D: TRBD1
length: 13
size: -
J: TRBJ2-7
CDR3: CAWRGQGTYEQYF
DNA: TGTGCCTGGAGGGGACAGGGGACCTACGAGCAGTACTTC

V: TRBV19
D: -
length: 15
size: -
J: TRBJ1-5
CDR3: CASSIVETENQPQHF
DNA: TGTGCCAGTAGTATAGTGGAGACAGAAAATCAGCCCCAGCATTTT

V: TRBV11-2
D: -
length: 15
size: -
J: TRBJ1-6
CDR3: CASSLDPGANSPLHF
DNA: TGTGCCAGCAGCTTAGATCCAGGGGCCAATTCACCCCTCCACTTT

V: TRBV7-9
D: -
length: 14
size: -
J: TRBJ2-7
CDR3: CASSSQTGAYEQYF
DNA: TGTGCCAGCAGCTCCCAGACAGGTGCCTACGAGCAGTACTTC

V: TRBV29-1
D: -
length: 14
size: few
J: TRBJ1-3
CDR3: CSVEPRVSGNTIYF
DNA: TGCAGCGTTGAACCACGCGTCTCTGGAAACACCATATATTTT

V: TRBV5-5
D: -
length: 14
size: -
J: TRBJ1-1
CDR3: CASSLRGQGLEAFF
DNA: TGTGCCAGCAGCTTGAGAGGGCAGGGGCTAGAAGCTTTCTTT

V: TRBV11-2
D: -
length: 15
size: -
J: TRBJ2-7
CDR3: CASSLGRAELYEQYF
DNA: TGTGCCAGCAGCTTAGGAAGAGCCGAACTCTACGAGCAGTACTTC

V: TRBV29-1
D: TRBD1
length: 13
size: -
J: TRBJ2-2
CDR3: CSVRTGNTGELFF
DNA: TGCAGCGTTCGGACAGGGAACACCGGGGAGCTGTTTTTT

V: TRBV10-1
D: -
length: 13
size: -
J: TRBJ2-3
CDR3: CASSETTTDTQYF
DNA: TGCGCCAGCAGTGAGACAACAACAGATACGCAGTATTTT

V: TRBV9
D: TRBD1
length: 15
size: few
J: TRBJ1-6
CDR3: CASSDTGTGISPLHF
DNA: TGTGCCAGCAGCGATACCGGGACAGGCATTTCACCCCTCCACTTT

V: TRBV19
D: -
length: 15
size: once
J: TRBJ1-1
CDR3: CASSIGAGLNTEAFF
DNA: TGTGCCAGTAGTATAGGGGCGGGTTTGAACACTGAAGCTTTCTTT

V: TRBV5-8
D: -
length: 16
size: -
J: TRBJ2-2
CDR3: CASSLRAGFNTGELFF
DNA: TGTGCCAGCAGCTTGCGTGCGGGGTTTAACACCGGGGAGCTGTTTTTT

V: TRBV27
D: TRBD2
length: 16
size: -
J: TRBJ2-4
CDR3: CASSLTSGGAKNIQYF
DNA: TGTGCCAGCAGTTTGACTAGCGGGGGGGCCAAAAACATTCAGTACTTC